This T cell receptor beta chain was captured by sequencing in a study of type 1 regulatory T cells. Background on the study: T-allo10 is a Tr1-enriched, alloantigen-specific CD4 T cell product made in vitro.

T-allo10 cells from the graft donor were described as anergic, host-alloantigen-specific, and alloantigen-specific suppressors. The germline CDR1 and CDR2 sequences are SGHKS and YYEKEE (reference sequence). The CDR3 runs to 14 residues. Trimming cost V 1 base and J 9 bases, with 14 bases left between them. TCRdb called the reads again in MiXCR, with one record for every CDR3 protein. The profile shows about 68,000 distinct CDR3 sequences, 50% to 70% of them singletons. Remarks on this clonotype: Antigen specificity is unknown.

The sample taken for sequencing was cultured T cells, either the whole culture or a sorted T cell fraction (not recorded which). Regarding subset: Tr1-enriched cell product generated in vitro against host alloantigens. This chain joins TRBV5-5 and TRBJ2-1; D is tentatively TRBD1 or TRBD2 (6 bases each). The TCR originated in a human donor in good health. The CDR3 region is CASSLRGGGGEQFF. The CDR3 region has the DNA TGTGCCAGCAGCTTGCGAGGAGGGGGAGGTGAGCAGTTCTTC.